The 26 T cell receptor beta chains presented below share a single source sample, sequenced in a study of lymphopenia after photon versus proton radiotherapy. Data came from immunoSEQ multiplex PCR; TCRdb stores just in-frame clones and leaves some out. The sample shows about 24,000 clones, 85% of them seen only once. The sample was peripheral blood, taken from a patient treated with photon-based radiotherapy. These receptors all stem from a man aged 55-75 years with pancreatic cancer.

The chain is built from TRBV7-9 and TRBJ1-2; D not certain. Germline-derived CDR1 and CDR2 are SEHNR and FQNEAQ (reference sequence). Trimming took off 6 bases at V and 6 bases at J, with 20 bases between the two ends. The CDR3 runs to 15 residues. CDR3 amino acids: CASRPDSLGGHGYTF. CDR3 in DNA: TGTGCCAGCAGACCGGACTCTCTAGGTGGGCATGGCTACACCTTC.

CDR3 amino acids: CASSLGTAPEAFF. CDR3 DNA: TGTGCCAGCAGCTTAGGGACAGCCCCCGAAGCTTTCTTT. The chain links TRBV7-9 to TRBJ1-1; a possible D gene is TRBD1 (6 bases). Germline V CDR1 and CDR2: SEHNR, FQNEAQ (reference sequence). The length of the CDR3 is 13 residues. V was pared by 1 base and J by 8 bases, with 11 bases between. Together with reference TRBV7-9 and TRBJ1-1, the CDR3 gives the full variable domain: DTGVSQNPRHKITKRGQNVTFRCDPISEHNRLYWYRQTLGQGPEFLTYFQNEAQLEKSRLLSDRFSAERPKGSFSTLEIQRTEQGDSAMYLCASSLGTAPEAFFGQGTRLTVV.

The chain couples TRBV4-3 to TRBJ2-7; no clear D. Per germline, CDR1 LGHNA and CDR2 YSLEER. CDR3 length: 13 amino acids. V was shortened by 0 bases and J by 7 bases, with 10 bases between the two germline ends. This CDR3 is CASSQEPSTEQYF. CDR3 nucleotide sequence: TGCGCCAGCAGCCAAGAACCTTCGACAGAGCAGTACTTC.

This sequence joins TRBV16 and TRBJ2-7, with D unclear. V lost 1 base to trimming and J lost 4 bases, with 8 bases between them. The CDR3 runs 13 residues. Germline CDR1 is KGHSY and CDR2 is FQNENV. This chain's CDR3 is CASSQYVRYEQYF. The CDR3 DNA reads as TGTGCCAGCAGCCAATACGTCCGGTACGAGCAGTACTTC.

The chain combines TRBV9 with TRBJ2-3; 7 nucleotides line up with TRBD2. Germline V gene data show CDR1 as SGDLS and CDR2 as YYNGEE. The CDR3 contains 14 residues. After removal of 0 bases from V and 6 bases from J, the junction contained 4 bases not matched to a gene. CDR3 residues: CASSVGTSLDTQYF. The CDR3 DNA sequence: TGTGCCAGCAGCGTAGGGACTAGTTTGGATACGCAGTATTTT.

J is TRBJ1-5 and V is TRBV11-2; maybe TRBD1 (6 bases). Trimming took off 5 bases at V and 0 bases at J, with 8 bases between the two ends. This CDR3 comprises 14 residues. Germline CDR1 reads SGHAT; CDR2 reads FQNNGV. As DNA, the CDR3 is TGTGCCAGCAGCAACAGGGATAGCAATCAGCCCCAGCATTTT. The encoded protein is CASSNRDSNQPQHF.

The chain combines TRBV5-1 with TRBJ2-7, with unresolved D. CDR3 length: 13 amino acids. Trimming took 1 base from V and 6 from J, leaving 11 bases between them. The germline V gene encodes CDR1 SGHRS and CDR2 YFSETQ. This CDR3 is CASSLFSGSEQYF. The CDR3 region has the DNA TGCGCCAGCAGCTTGTTTTCGGGCTCCGAGCAGTACTTC.

The chain combines TRBV4-1 with TRBJ1-1, with a tentative D call TRBD1 (5 bases). The CDR3 is made up of 17 amino acids. V gave up 3 bases and J gave up 1 base, with 18 bases separating them. In germline, CDR1 is MGHRA, CDR2 YSYEKL. As DNA, the CDR3 is TGCGCCAGCAGCCAGGGGCTGCTCTCCGCCAAGAACACTGAAGCTTTCTTT. Amino acids: CASSQGLLSAKNTEAFF.

The rearrangement links TRBV5-6 to TRBJ1-6, with D possibly TRBD1 on 5 matching bases. CDR1 is SGHDT and CDR2 is YYEEEE in the germline V gene. V was trimmed by 3 bases and J by 9 bases, leaving 19 bases between them. This CDR3 has 16 amino acids. The DNA for the CDR3 is TGTGCCAGCAGCTCCAAGGGTGGGGGTGCGGGTTCACCCCTCCACTTT. Translating gives CASSSKGGGAGSPLHF.

This chain's CDR3 is CASSPQGDEKLFF. As DNA, the CDR3 is TGTGCCAGCTCACCACAGGGGGATGAAAAACTGTTTTTT. The chain employs TRBV18 and TRBJ1-4, with D possibly being TRBD1 (6 bases). The CDR3 has 13 residues. V was cut by 1 base and J by 6 bases, with 6 bases left in between. Germline CDR1 reads KGHSH; CDR2 reads LQKENI.

The chain has TRBV12-1 and TRBJ2-1; whether TRBD2, the table's D call, matches the DNA was not checked. TRBV12-1 corresponds to a pseudogene. The CDR3 runs to 17 residues. CDR3 residues: CASSRPPLAGFYNEQFF. In DNA form, the CDR3 reads TGTGCCAGCAGCCGCCCACCTCTAGCGGGGTTTTACAATGAGCAGTTCTTC.

As DNA, the CDR3 is TGCGCCAGCCGACAGGGTTCTGACACTGAAGCTTTCTTT. Its translation is CASRQGSDTEAFF. The V call is TRBV5-1, the J call TRBJ1-1, with 7 bases matching TRBD1. Germline values: CDR1 SGHRS, CDR2 YFSETQ. The ends lost 7 bases at V and 3 bases at J; junction bases unmatched: 6. This CDR3 is built from 13 residues.

The gene calls are TRBV7-2 and TRBJ2-5; D is uncertain. CDR1 SGHTA and CDR2 FQGNSA come from the germline V gene. The CDR3 contains 13 residues. V lost 5 bases and J lost 1, with 8 bases in between. The CDR3 region has the DNA TGTGCCAGCAGCGAGTGGGCCCAAGAGACCCAGTACTTC. Protein: CASSEWAQETQYF.

V gene TRBV5-8 combines with J gene TRBJ1-1, with D hard to call. The germline V gene encodes CDR1 SGHTS and CDR2 YDEGEE. With 2 bases removed from V and 7 bases from J, the gap between germline ends came to 15 bases. The CDR3 spans 14 residues. CDR3 amino acids: CASSFGGLSGEAFF. For the CDR3, the DNA is TGTGCCAGCAGCTTTGGTGGGTTATCTGGTGAAGCTTTCTTT.

The chain carries TRBV15 and TRBJ2-3, with D perhaps TRBD1 (5 bases). Germline CDR1 reads LNHNV; CDR2 reads YYDKDF (reference sequence). The CDR3 is 11 amino acids. Trimming stripped 7 bases from V and 4 bases from J, with 6 bases between. The CDR3 loop reads CATKGADTQYF. DNA of the CDR3: TGTGCCACCAAAGGGGCAGATACGCAGTATTTT.

This clone appeared once. This chain joins TRBV7-3 and TRBJ2-6; either TRBD1 or TRBD2 may fit D (5 bases each). From germline, CDR1 is SGHTA and CDR2 FQGTGA. The CDR3 has 17 residues. The V and J ends lost 4 bases and 0 bases respectively, with 13 bases between them. The CDR3 coding sequence is TGTGCCAGCAGCTCGGGGCGGTCCCCCTCTGGGGCCAACGTCCTGACTTTC. It is translated as CASSSGRSPSGANVLTF.

Regarding this clone: Germline and junction disagree at one end, which may indicate a read error. The chain combines TRBV6-1 with TRBJ2-7, with TRBD1 matching over 8 bases. The CDR3 has 12 residues. Looked up from germline, CDR1 is MNHNS and CDR2 is SASEGT. The CDR3: CASSLSWTGRHF. The CDR3 DNA reads TGTGCCAGCAGTTTATCTTGGACAGGGCGCCACTTC.

The chain links TRBV7-8 to TRBJ1-2, with D perhaps TRBD1 (5 bases). The CDR3 has 13 residues. V lost 7 bases and J 4 bases, leaving 13 bases between the germline ends. Per the germline V gene, CDR1 is SGHVS and CDR2 is FQNEAQ. In nucleotides, the CDR3 is TGTGCCAGCACCCCGGGACGGACCTATGGCTACACCTTC. Its protein product is CASTPGRTYGYTF.

CDR3 in DNA: TGTGCCAGCAGCCAAGGGGAGGACCAGCCCCAGCATTTT. It specifies CASSQGEDQPQHF. This chain links TRBV14 with TRBJ1-5; D not certain. The V gene lost 1 base and the J gene lost 7 bases, with 8 bases spanning the gap. The germline CDR1 and CDR2 sequences are SGHDN and FVKESK. The CDR3 runs 13 residues.

The chain uses TRBV5-1 and TRBJ2-3; 11 bases are a match to TRBD2. The V segment lost 0 bases and the J segment 2 bases; nucleotides outside the gene matches: 2. This CDR3 is 16 amino acids long. Germline V gene sequence: CDR1 SGHRS, CDR2 YFSETQ. CDR3: CASSLGLAGFTDTQYF. The CDR3 DNA is TGCGCCAGCAGCTTGGGACTAGCGGGGTTCACAGATACGCAGTATTTT.

This clone has more than one count but fewer than ten. The genes are TRBV4-2 and TRBJ2-7; D is unresolved. Germline values: CDR1 LGHNA, CDR2 YNFKEQ. The ends were cut back, 0 bases at V and 2 bases at J, with 8 bases in the middle. CDR3 length: 14 amino acids. The chain's CDR3 is CASSQEGRAYEQYF. In nucleotides, the CDR3 is TGTGCCAGCAGCCAAGAGGGCCGGGCCTACGAGCAGTACTTC.

The chain carries TRBV6-5 and TRBJ2-2; 10 bases line up with TRBD1. V gave up 6 bases and J gave up 4 bases; unmatched junction bases: 5. The V gene's germline CDR1 is MNHEY and CDR2 SVGAGI. The CDR3 has 15 residues. As DNA, the CDR3 is TGTGCCAGCAGACCCCGGGACAGGGGCACCGGGGAGCTGTTTTTT. Encoded protein: CASRPRDRGTGELFF.

The J gene is TRBJ1-1, the V gene TRBV5-1, with a tentative D call TRBD1 (5 bases). The V end was cut by 4 bases, the J end by 5 bases, with 15 bases between. CDR3 length equals 14 residues. Per germline, CDR1 SGHRS and CDR2 YFSETQ. CDR3 sequence: CASSTGGGETEAFF. DNA of the CDR3: TGCGCCAGCAGCACGGGTGGGGGAGAGACTGAAGCTTTCTTT.

The chain carries TRBV7-9 and TRBJ2-7; no clear D gene. Deletions cut 2 bases from V and 6 bases from J, with 8 bases between. This CDR3 has 12 residues. The germline gives CDR1 SEHNR, CDR2 FQNEAQ (reference sequence). The CDR3 spells CASSLSSFEQYF. Written as DNA, the CDR3 is TGTGCCAGCAGCTTATCAAGTTTCGAGCAGTACTTC. Based on the CDR3 plus reference TRBV7-9 and TRBJ2-7, the full variable domain is DTGVSQNPRHKITKRGQNVTFRCDPISEHNRLYWYRQTLGQGPEFLTYFQNEAQLEKSRLLSDRFSAERPKGSFSTLEIQRTEQGDSAMYLCASSLSSFEQYFGPGTRLTVT.

This clone was found a few times. The chain joins TRBV7-9 to TRBJ2-3, with a tentative D call TRBD2 (5 bases). CDR3 size: 14 residues. CDR1 and CDR2 from the germline V gene are SEHNR and FQNEAQ (reference sequence). Between the trimmed V and J ends, which lost 6 bases and 3 bases, there was a span of 13 bases. The CDR3 loop is CASSAGVVTDTQYF. CDR3 in DNA: TGTGCCAGCAGTGCCGGGGTAGTAACAGATACGCAGTATTTT.

The chain is built from TRBV6-1 and TRBJ1-2; the D gene is possibly TRBD1 (5 bases). This CDR3 is 11 amino acids long. V lost 5 bases, J lost 7 bases, and 8 bases lay in between. Germline V gives CDR1 MNHNS, CDR2 SASEGT. The CDR3 bases are TGTGCCAGCAGTCGGGGGGGTGGCTACACCTTC. Residues: CASSRGGGYTF.